The next 23 T cell receptor beta chains were all read from a single sample in a study of response to subunit inactivated influenza vaccine. One entry per CDR3 protein, called by TCRdb with MiXCR from the RT-PCR reads. The repertoire holds hundreds of thousands of distinct CDR3 sequences, with approximately 13% as singletons. The material sequenced was PBMCs from blood, taken 35 to 45 days after vaccination. Every receptor here comes from a man aged 50-60 years who received an inactivated influenza vaccine.

This clonotype was counted ten times or more. This rearrangement joins TRBV12-3 or TRBV12-4 to TRBJ2-1; no clear D. The V end lost 3 bases, the J end lost 5 bases, and 5 bases lay between the germline ends. The CDR3 consists of 12 residues. The CDR3 nucleotides are TGTGCCAGCAGTTTGTTGGACAATGAGCAGTTCTTC. Its translation: CASSLLDNEQFF.

The DNA for the CDR3 is TGTGCCAGCAGCTTAGAACTAGCGGGAGGGCCGGGGGGAAATGAGCAGTTCTTC. Its protein is CASSLELAGGPGGNEQFF. The chain uses TRBV11-1 and TRBJ2-1; TRBD2 agrees at 13 bases. Germline V gene sequence: CDR1 SGHAT, CDR2 FQDESV (reference sequence). With V trimmed by 1 base and J by 7 bases, 10 bases remained unmatched. This CDR3 has 18 residues.

This chain joins TRBV12-3 or TRBV12-4 and TRBJ1-1; no reliable D call. The V gene lost 5 bases and the J gene lost 3 bases, with 16 bases spanning the gap. The CDR3 has 15 residues. The CDR3 region is CASSPTGERYTEAFF. CDR3 bases: TGTGCCAGCAGTCCTACCGGGGAAAGATACACTGAAGCTTTCTTT.

The rearrangement links TRBV7-8 to TRBJ2-2, with 7 bases aligning to TRBD2. V shed 0 bases, J shed 1 base, and the junction held 11 bases outside the gene matches. CDR1 and CDR2 from the germline V gene are SGHVS and FQNEAQ. The CDR3 has 19 amino acids. The CDR3 loop is CASSLARLRTRKNTGELFF. The CDR3 DNA reads as TGTGCCAGCAGCTTAGCTCGTTTGAGGACTAGAAAGAACACCGGGGAGCTGTTTTTT.

The gene calls are TRBV29-1 and TRBJ1-5; D is possibly TRBD1 (6 bases). The length of the CDR3 is 13 residues. The ends were cut back, 4 bases at V and 3 bases at J, with 10 bases in the middle. Germline loops: CDR1 SQVTM, CDR2 ANQGSEA. Here the CDR3 DNA reads TGCAGCGTTGGAGGGGGGGACAATCAGCCCCAGCATTTT. Its translation: CSVGGGDNQPQHF.

The chain uses TRBV6-2 or TRBV6-3 and TRBJ2-1, with D tentatively TRBD2 (5 bases). In germline, CDR1 is MNHEY, CDR2 SVGEGT. V was clipped by 4 bases and J by 0 bases, with 13 bases between them. The CDR3 covers 16 residues. CDR3 amino acids: CASSSLLLGSYNEQFF. The CDR3 DNA is TGTGCCAGCAGTTCCTTACTACTAGGCTCCTACAATGAGCAGTTCTTC.

This sequence joins TRBV7-3 and TRBJ1-1; D ambiguous. Germline CDR1 and CDR2: SGHTA and FQGTGA. Between the trimmed V and J ends, which lost 3 bases and 1 base, there was a span of 6 bases. This CDR3 contains 13 residues. The DNA of the CDR3 is TGTGCCAGCAGCTTTAGACGGAACACTGAAGCTTTCTTT. Translation: CASSFRRNTEAFF.

The chain is built from TRBV20-1 and TRBJ1-2, with TRBD1 matching 7 bases. The CDR3 contains 14 residues. Losses at the gene ends were 1 base for V and 4 bases for J; bases not matched to a gene: 6. The germline CDR1 and CDR2 sequences are DFQATT and SNEGSKA (reference sequence). CDR3: CSARVSSGGYGYTF. The CDR3 DNA reads as TGCAGTGCTAGAGTTAGTTCAGGGGGCTATGGCTACACCTTC.

This clonotype has a count of ten or more. This chain joins TRBV12-3 or TRBV12-4 and TRBJ2-5; D gene unclear. Trimming pared 6 bases from V and 5 bases from J, leaving 16 bases between. The CDR3 covers 14 residues. CDR3 coding DNA: TGTGCCAGCAGCCTGGGTGGCGGAGCGGAGACCCAGTACTTC. Translated: CASSLGGGAETQYF.

This clonotype was observed a few times. The rearrangement links TRBV20-1 to TRBJ1-5; D remains unclear. Germline CDR1 and CDR2: DFQATT and SNEGSKA (reference sequence). Trimming cost V 2 bases and J 0 bases, with 11 bases left between them. This CDR3 comprises 15 residues. In DNA, the CDR3 is TGCAGTGCTAGACATATGACGGTTAGCAATCAGCCCCAGCATTTT. It translates to CSARHMTVSNQPQHF.

The V gene is TRBV7-2, the J gene TRBJ2-4, with 8 bases matching TRBD2. Germline-derived CDR1 and CDR2 are SGHTA and FQGNSA. This CDR3 contains 21 residues. The J segment lost 3 bases and the V segment lost 0 bases, leaving 19 bases of the junction unmatched. CDR3 sequence: CASSLARIGGAVFSVKNIQYF. CDR3 DNA sequence: TGTGCCAGCAGCTTAGCGCGAATCGGGGGGGCCGTTTTCTCGGTCAAAAACATTCAGTACTTC.

The table lists this clonotype with a few counts. The chain couples TRBV6-1 to TRBJ1-1, with D possibly TRBD1 on 5 matching bases. Germline CDR1 MNHNS, CDR2 SASEGT. Trimming took off 5 bases at V and 0 bases at J, with 13 bases between the two ends. This CDR3 region has 15 residues. The CDR3: CASSRSSGLNTEAFF. CDR3 nucleotide sequence: TGTGCCAGCAGTCGGTCCTCGGGACTGAACACTGAAGCTTTCTTT.

The J gene is TRBJ2-3, the V gene TRBV13, with D maybe TRBD2 (7 bases). Trimming pared 5 bases from V and 2 bases from J, leaving 20 bases between. Germline-derived CDR1 and CDR2 are PRHDT and FYEKMQ (reference sequence). This CDR3 region has 17 residues. The CDR3 loop is CASSQKGGGTHTDTQYF. The CDR3, as DNA: TGTGCCAGCAGCCAGAAAGGGGGGGGGACTCACACAGATACGCAGTATTTT. The whole variable domain, remainder taken from reference TRBV13 and TRBJ2-3, is AAGVIQSPRHLIKEKRETATLKCYPIPRHDTVYWYQQGPGQDPQFLISFYEKMQSDKGSIPDRFSAQQFSDYHSELNMSSLELGDSALYFCASSQKGGGTHTDTQYFGPGTRLTVL.

There are a few counts of this clonotype. The chain has TRBV24-1 and TRBJ2-7; D not resolved. This CDR3 comprises 14 residues. The V end lost 3 bases, the J end lost 1 base, and 9 bases lay between the germline ends. The germline V gene encodes CDR1 KGHDR and CDR2 SFDVKD. CDR3 amino acids: CATSDPTASYEQYF. The CDR3 DNA reads TGTGCCACCAGTGATCCGACTGCTTCCTACGAGCAGTACTTC.

In its sample, this clonotype was seen many times. The J gene is TRBJ2-3, the V gene TRBV5-6; no firm D call. V lost 1 base and J 3 bases, leaving 9 bases between the germline ends. CDR1 SGHDT and CDR2 YYEEEE come from the germline V gene. There are 14 residues in the CDR3. The CDR3 DNA sequence: TGTGCCAGCAGCTTGTCTTCTCGGACAGATACGCAGTATTTT. Encoded protein: CASSLSSRTDTQYF.

The chain links TRBV13 to TRBJ2-1, with D tentatively TRBD1 (6 bases). The CDR3 spans 14 residues. Per germline, CDR1 PRHDT and CDR2 FYEKMQ (reference sequence). With 5 bases removed from V and 9 bases from J, the gap between germline ends came to 17 bases. CDR3 bases: TGTGCCAGCAGCCCTCGGACAGCCGCCGCTGAGCAGTTCTTC. As protein: CASSPRTAAAEQFF.

This clonotype showed up just a few times. CDR3 sequence (DNA): TGCAGCCTTCCGGACAGTTCCTACGAGCAGTACTTC. Translated: CSLPDSSYEQYF. V and J are TRBV20-1 and TRBJ2-7; D is perhaps TRBD1 (6 bases). CDR1 is DFQATT, CDR2 SNEGSKA, per germline (reference sequence). The CDR3 covers 12 residues.

The rearrangement uses TRBV30 and TRBJ2-6, with a weak D call TRBD2 (5 bases). The germline V gene has CDR1 GTSNPN and CDR2 SVGIG (reference sequence). This CDR3 has 16 residues. V was clipped by 2 bases and J by 2 bases, with 13 bases between them. CDR3 bases: TGTGCCTGGAGTCGGGGTATGCTCACTGGGGCCAACGTCCTGACTTTC. It yields the protein CAWSRGMLTGANVLTF.

Points on this clonotype: A read error may explain this, as a much larger clone is one base away. The rearrangement uses TRBV11-2 and TRBJ2-5; 7 bases match TRBD2. This CDR3 region has 13 residues. Looked up from germline, CDR1 is SGHAT and CDR2 is FQNNGV. Losses at the gene ends were 6 bases for V and 1 base for J; bases not matched to a gene: 2. DNA of the CDR3: TGTGCCAGCAGTACTAGCGCCCAAGAGACCCAGTACTTC. This codes for CASSTSAQETQYF.

Notes on this clonotype: One base away lies a much larger clone, so this may be a sequencing read error. This sequence joins TRBV11-2 and TRBJ2-3; D gene unclear. Germline CDR1 is SGHAT and CDR2 is FQNNGV. The CDR3 has 14 residues. The CDR3 DNA reads as TGTGCCAGCAGCTTAGATCGCTGGAGTGGTACGAAGTATTTT. As protein: CASSLDRWSGTKYF. Together with reference TRBV11-2 and TRBJ2-3, the CDR3 gives the full variable domain: EAGVAQSPRYKIIEKRQSVAFWCNPISGHATLYWYQQILGQGPKLLIQFQNNGVVDDSQLPKDRFSAERLKGVDSTLKIQPAKLEDSAVYLCASSLDRWSGTKYFGPGTRLTVL.

This clonotype came up a few times. The chain couples TRBV7-9 to TRBJ2-7; D is perhaps TRBD2 (6 bases). Germline V lookup: CDR1 SEHNR, CDR2 FQNEAQ (reference sequence). V was trimmed by 6 bases and J by 3 bases, leaving 12 bases between them. The CDR3 runs 13 residues. Here the CDR3 DNA reads TGTGCCAGCAGGCGGGACCCTTTCTACGAGCAGTACTTC. It is translated as CASRRDPFYEQYF.

The CDR3 nucleotides are TGTGCCAGCAGCCAATGGGATGGGGCCTACGAGCAGTACTTC. Encoded protein: CASSQWDGAYEQYF. V usage is TRBV3-1 and J usage is TRBJ2-7; D unresolved. This CDR3 comprises 14 residues. V was shortened by 2 bases and J by 2 bases, with 10 bases between the two germline ends. Germline V CDR1 and CDR2: LGHDT, YNNKEL (reference sequence).

The rearrangement uses TRBV19 and TRBJ2-3; D unresolved. Trimming took off 2 bases at V and 0 bases at J, with 12 bases between the two ends. The CDR3 loop spans 16 amino acids. Per the germline V gene, CDR1 is LNHDA and CDR2 is SQIVND (reference sequence). The CDR3 DNA follows: TGTGCCAGTAGTATACGGCCCGGTCCTAGCACAGATACGCAGTATTTT. This translates into CASSIRPGPSTDTQYF. Full variable domain (outside the CDR3, taken from reference TRBV19 and TRBJ2-3): DGGITQSPKYLFRKEGQNVTLSCEQNLNHDAMYWYRQDPGQGLRLIYYSQIVNDFQKGDIAEGYSVSREKKESFPLTVTSAQKNPTAFYLCASSIRPGPSTDTQYFGPGTRLTVL.